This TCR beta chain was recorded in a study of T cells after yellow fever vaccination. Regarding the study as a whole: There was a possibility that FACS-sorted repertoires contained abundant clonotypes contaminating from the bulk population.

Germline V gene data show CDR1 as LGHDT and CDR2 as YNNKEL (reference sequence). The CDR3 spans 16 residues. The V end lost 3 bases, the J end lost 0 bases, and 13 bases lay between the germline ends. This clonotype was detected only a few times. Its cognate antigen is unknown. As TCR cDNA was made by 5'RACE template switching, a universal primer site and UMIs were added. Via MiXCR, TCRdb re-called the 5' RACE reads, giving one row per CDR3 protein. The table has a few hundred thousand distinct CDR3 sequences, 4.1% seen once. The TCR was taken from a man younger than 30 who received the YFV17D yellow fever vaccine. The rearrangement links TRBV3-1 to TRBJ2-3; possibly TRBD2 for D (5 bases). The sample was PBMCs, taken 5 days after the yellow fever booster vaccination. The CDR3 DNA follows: TGTGCCAGCAGCCATGCCCCTAGCACTAGCACAGATACGCAGTATTTT. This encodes CASSHAPSTSTDTQYF.